This T cell receptor (beta chain) was identified during a study of Graves' ophthalmopathy and Graves' hyperthyroidism (dated by TCRdb to 2017 to 2018). Study-wide context: Peripheral blood was collected at initial diagnosis, before any treatment. The study used TCR beta repertoire signatures to distinguish Graves' ophthalmopathy from Graves' hyperthyroidism and to predict progression to ophthalmopathy. In total, approximately 130 blood samples were TCR-sequenced: 40 to 45 ophthalmopathy, some 75 hyperthyroidism and about 17 hyperthyroidism-to-ophthalmopathy patients. To explore V-J signatures that distinguish ophthalmopathy from hyperthyroidism, a discovery set of under 110 patients was enrolled, made up of about 40 with ophthalmopathy and 57 with stable hyperthyroidism. The independent validation cohort included 18 hyperthyroidism patients plus 17 patients who later progressed from hyperthyroidism to ophthalmopathy. In more than five hyperthyroidism patients, the T-cell repertoires found in thyroid tissue were compared with those found in blood. Once sampling was done, hyperthyroidism patients were given methimazole at a starting dose of 30 mg daily, while ophthalmopathy patients were given high-dose intravenous methylprednisolone. For training and testing, the 110 or so patients in the discovery cohort were randomly divided in a 7:3 ratio.

Findings and caveats that apply to the study as a whole: In validation, the model predicted ophthalmopathy progression with about 64% sensitivity and approximately 72% specificity; some 13 predicted patients were CT-confirmed with GO in a median of about 6.1 months. Most expanded thyroid clonotypes with a frequency above 0.001 also appeared in blood, which suggests that blood repertoires may reflect the immune response in the thyroid. In cross-validation, the 13-signature model distinguished ophthalmopathy from stable hyperthyroidism with approximately 88% sensitivity and around 81% specificity, and in the test set the corresponding values were about 80% and 75%. No statistical method was used to predetermine the sample size, and group allocation was not hidden from the investigators.

This clonotype came up many times. This receptor's antigen is unknown. Per-nucleotide qualities are absent, and no much larger clonotype sits a single base away. Patients with ophthalmopathy had moderately to severely active disease, with a Clinical Activity Score of 3 or more, a NOSPECS grade of 4 or more, and a disease duration of less than 3 months. Patients with other autoimmune diseases, uncontrolled infections, pregnancy or lactation were excluded. Clinical symptoms, serum thyroxine, TRAb, thyroid ultrasound and orbital computed tomography formed the basis of the diagnosis. Ficoll-Paque density gradient centrifugation was used to isolate PBMCs from 10 ml of fresh peripheral blood. Trizol reagent was used to extract the total RNA, and its quality was then checked on an Agilent 2100 Bioanalyzer. For repertoire sequencing, TCR beta CDR3 regions were amplified from RNA transcripts. The first round of RT-PCR was done with HTBI primers and the Qiagen OneStep RT-PCR kit, and was followed by a second round of multiplex PCR, then size selection and purification. Libraries were sequenced on an Illumina HiSeq2000 using paired-end 100 bp reads. Per the original workflow: SOAPnuke was used for read processing, and reads with adapters, uncalled bases, a mean Phred below 15, or no exact constant-primer or identifier match were discarded. COPE v1.2.5 was used to merge the high-quality paired reads. Each unique nucleotide sequence was defined as a clonotype, and clonotypes were aligned to IMGT TRB V, D and J references with MiTCR v1.1. Analysis was restricted to V-J combinations with a frequency above 0.0001, which covered roughly 99% of repertoires. A TCR clonal expansion and chaos score per V-J combination was defined as the ratio of F50 clonal expansion to chaos observed in the TCRdist matrix. Welch's t-statistics and random forest were used to narrow the features down to more than 10 V-J combinations, which were then fed into a naive Bayes classifier. Thyroid-blood repertoire similarity was quantified with the Morisita-Horn index. Starting from the raw public reads, TCRdb applied fastp trimming at Q25, assembled clones with MiXCR and retained in-frame beta chains. Every distinct CDR3 protein forms one entry, paired with its most common genes and DNA. TCRdb's processing, not the authors' own work, is the source of the V and J calls. The table for this sample lists some 520,000 distinct CDR3 sequences; about 15% of them were counted only once. Jointly, the top ten make up about a tenth of the sample.

Taken from the germline V gene, the CDR1 and CDR2 loops are SGHRS and YFSETQ. V loses 6 bases of germline sequence and J loses 5 bases, and the interval between the two ends is 11 bases. Taken from cysteine to phenylalanine, the CDR3 has 13 residues. The retained sequence is limited to the CDR3, 39 bases, with the frame set at the first base. Sequencing was performed on blood. Recombination linked TRBV5-1 to TRBJ2-2, with no confident D gene call. The sequence was obtained from a woman aged 25 to 39 with Graves' ophthalmopathy. Donor details come from another sample of the same person, matched by shared clones. The CDR3 in this case is CASTPSGTGELFF. The DNA sequence is given as TGCGCCAGCACCCCCAGTGGGACCGGGGAGCTGTTTTTT.